One T cell receptor beta chain is described in this entry. The antigen remains undetermined. The data stem from a study of CD8 T cell repertoires and HIV-1 epitope variants. On the study more broadly: Controls were a CMV, EBV and flu peptide pool, Ebola AY9 negative control, and no-peptide well. Tested: three Gag epitope families, Nef HW9 and YT9. Separate from the cultures, 1M uncultured T cells served as baseline.

This CDR3 is 12 amino acids long. Per the germline V gene, CDR1 is SEHNR and CDR2 is FQNEAQ (reference sequence). Trimming left V 5 bases short and J 9 bases short, with 11 bases between. Survey-depth immunoSEQ sequencing covered TCR beta CDR3 regions. TCRdb's copy holds only in-frame clones and misses some; the assay was immunoSEQ multiplex PCR. The table includes 900 to 1,200 clones, less than 70% detected once. This rearrangement joins TRBV7-9 to TRBJ2-1, with D possibly being TRBD2 (5 bases). The sequencing input was cultured CD8+ T cells derived from PBMCs. The receptor was derived from a male donor with HIV. In DNA, the CDR3 is TGTGCCAGCAGCCGCTCGGGGTTTGAGCAGTTCTTC. As protein: CASSRSGFEQFF.